Following are 18 T cell receptor beta chains from one sample sequenced in a study of technical replicates of blood from a few donors. TCRdb keeps only in-frame clones here, not all; method: immunoSEQ multiplex PCR. Here the sample spans more than 65,000 clones, about 96% being singletons. The sequencing input was T cells isolated from PBMCs. These receptors came from a human donor in good health.

The chain is built from TRBV27 and TRBJ1-1; maybe TRBD1 (5 bases). Germline lookup yields CDR1 MNHEY and CDR2 SMNVEV (reference sequence). Trimming took off 5 bases at V and 0 bases at J, with 19 bases between the two ends. The CDR3 has 17 residues. The CDR3 coding sequence is TGTGCCAGCAGTCCCGTGCGGACACTCCTCATGAACACTGAAGCTTTCTTT. Protein sequence: CASSPVRTLLMNTEAFF.

The chain joins TRBV5-6 to TRBJ1-5; 8 bases are shared with TRBD1. Germline V gene sequence: CDR1 SGHDT, CDR2 YYEEEE. The V segment lost 3 bases and the J segment 6 bases; nucleotides outside the gene matches: 2. There are 13 residues in the CDR3. This CDR3 reads CASSSGQGQPQHF. CDR3 sequence (DNA): TGTGCCAGCAGCTCTGGACAGGGTCAGCCCCAGCATTTT.

CDR3 sequence reads: CASGPVVQDTDTQYF. CDR3 coding DNA: TGTGCTAGTGGTCCAGTTGTACAGGACACAGATACGCAGTATTTT. The V gene is TRBV12-5, the J gene TRBJ2-3; D may be TRBD1 (5 bases). CDR1 is LGHNT, CDR2 FRNRAP, per germline. CDR3 length: 15 amino acids. V dropped 5 bases and J dropped 2 bases, with 14 bases sitting between them.

This clone appeared once. Here the CDR3 DNA reads TGTGCCTCTTACGAAGGGGGCACAGATACGCAGTATTTT. Residues: CASYEGGTDTQYF. V and J are TRBV19 and TRBJ2-3; TRBD1 might be the D (5 bases). The CDR3 is 13 residues long. V lost 11 bases and J 1 base, leaving 13 bases between the germline ends. Germline loops: CDR1 LNHDA, CDR2 SQIVND (reference sequence).

This rearrangement joins TRBV10-3 to TRBJ1-2, with a weak D call TRBD1 (5 bases). V was pared by 10 bases and J by 0 bases, with 12 bases between. In germline, CDR1 is ENHRY, CDR2 SYGVKD. The CDR3 covers 13 residues. Here the CDR3 DNA reads TGTGCCACAACACAGGAACCTAACTATGGCTACACCTTC. Amino acids: CATTQEPNYGYTF.

The V call is TRBV28, the J call TRBJ1-2; 7 bases are a match to TRBD1. This CDR3 has 15 amino acids. The trim removed 5 bases at V and 6 bases at J, leaving 12 bases unmatched. Looked up from germline, CDR1 is MDHEN and CDR2 is SYDVKM. CDR3 DNA sequence: TGTGCCAGCAGTCGCTTTCTTACAGGGGATAATGGCTACACCTTC. Its protein is CASSRFLTGDNGYTF.

This rearrangement joins TRBV6-6 to TRBJ2-5; 10 positions match TRBD2. J gave up 5 bases and V 7 bases, and 7 bases lay outside the gene matches. Germline CDR1 MNHNY, CDR2 SVGAGI (reference sequence). The CDR3 length is 14 residues. The CDR3 is CASNLAGGWETQYF. CDR3 in DNA: TGTGCCAGCAACTTAGCGGGAGGATGGGAGACCCAGTACTTC.

The rearrangement uses TRBV7-3 and TRBJ2-5; no definite D call. Between the trimmed V and J ends, which lost 5 bases and 1 base, there was a span of 11 bases. Germline lookup yields CDR1 SGHTA and CDR2 FQGTGA. This CDR3 region has 14 residues. CDR3 in amino acids: CASSLAGSQETQYF. The CDR3 region has the DNA TGTGCCAGCAGCCTGGCAGGATCCCAAGAGACCCAGTACTTC. Full variable domain (outside the CDR3, taken from reference TRBV7-3 and TRBJ2-5): GAGVSQTPSNKVTEKGKYVELRCDPISGHTALYWYRQSLGQGPEFLIYFQGTGAADDSGLPNDRFFAVRPEGSVSTLKIQRTERGDSAVYLCASSLAGSQETQYFGPGTRLLVL.

The chain has TRBV19 and TRBJ2-7; D perhaps matches TRBD2 (6 bases). There are 15 residues in the CDR3. V lost 5 bases and J lost 7, with 21 bases in between. In germline, CDR1 is LNHDA, CDR2 SQIVND (reference sequence). The CDR3 protein is CASSPSPGGLREQYF. CDR3 sequence (DNA): TGTGCCAGTAGTCCATCCCCTGGGGGGTTACGGGAGCAGTACTTC.

J is TRBJ2-1 and V is TRBV5-1; D perhaps matches TRBD2 (6 bases). The CDR3 loop spans 16 amino acids. V shed 4 bases and J shed 2 bases, with 16 bases lying between them. The V gene's germline CDR1 is SGHRS and CDR2 YFSETQ. CDR3 bases: TGCGCCAGCAGCCGCAACGGCGGGACTCCCTACAATGAGCAGTTCTTC. This sequence encodes CASSRNGGTPYNEQFF.

The chain recombines TRBV7-9 with TRBJ1-3; no clear D gene. Germline V gene sequence: CDR1 SEHNR, CDR2 FQNEAQ (reference sequence). The CDR3 is 15 amino acids. Trimming left V 3 bases short and J 0 bases short, with 9 bases between. The CDR3: CASSFSSLSGNTIYF. The CDR3 bases are TGTGCCAGCAGCTTTAGCTCACTCTCTGGAAACACCATATATTTT. The whole variable domain, filled in from reference TRBV7-9 and TRBJ1-3, reads DTGVSQNPRHKITKRGQNVTFRCDPISEHNRLYWYRQTLGQGPEFLTYFQNEAQLEKSRLLSDRFSAERPKGSFSTLEIQRTEQGDSAMYLCASSFSSLSGNTIYFGEGSWLTVV.

This clone has only one observation. The rearrangement links TRBV5-1 to TRBJ1-5; 8 nucleotides match TRBD1. The junction had 2 bases not matched to a gene; V was cut back by 4 bases and J by 2 bases. This CDR3 is 14 amino acids long. CDR1 is SGHRS and CDR2 is YFSETQ in the germline V gene. CDR3: CASSPTGGNQPQHF. The CDR3, as DNA: TGCGCCAGCAGCCCGACAGGGGGCAATCAGCCCCAGCATTTT.

The chain joins TRBV28 to TRBJ1-5; no firm D call. The length of the CDR3 is 11 residues. The germline V gene has CDR1 MDHEN and CDR2 SYDVKM. V was pared by 8 bases and J by 3 bases, with 5 bases between. The CDR3 DNA reads as TGTGCCAGCTCCTACAATCAGCCCCAGCATTTT. Protein product: CASSYNQPQHF. The full variable domain, its missing parts supplied by reference TRBV28 and TRBJ1-5, is DVKVTQSSRYLVKRTGEKVFLECVQDMDHENMFWYRQDPGLGLRLIYFSYDVKMKEKGDIPEGYSVSREKKERFSLILESASTNQTSMYLCASSYNQPQHFGDGTRLSIL.

The rearrangement links TRBV5-4 to TRBJ2-1, with TRBD2 matching 8 bases. V was pared by 1 base and J by 5 bases, with 2 bases of the junction left unmatched. The CDR3 sequence is 14 residues long. The germline gives CDR1 SGHNT, CDR2 YYREEE (reference sequence). CDR3 sequence (DNA): TGTGCCAGCAGCTTGACTAGCGGAAACAATGAGCAGTTCTTC. It encodes CASSLTSGNNEQFF.

About this clone: One end of the junction does not line up with germline, which may come from a read error. The chain is built from TRBV25-1 and TRBJ2-6, with D perhaps TRBD1 (5 bases). CDR3 length: 16 amino acids. Germline lookup yields CDR1 MGHDK and CDR2 SYGVNS. The CDR3 reads CASSRPWGSGANVLTF. CDR3 DNA: TGTGCCAGCAGCCGACCTTGGGGTTCTGGGGCCAATGTCCTGACTTTC.

J is TRBJ2-5 and V is TRBV2; the D gene is possibly TRBD2 (5 bases). Looked up from germline, CDR1 is SNHLY and CDR2 is FYNNEI. The CDR3 covers 14 residues. V was pared by 7 bases and J by 13 bases, with 25 bases between. The CDR3: CASKMEAGQSVPYF. The CDR3, as DNA: TGTGCCAGCAAAATGGAGGCCGGCCAGTCGGTTCCGTACTTC.

This clone has just one count. The V and J genes are TRBV9 and TRBJ1-2, with D unclear. Germline V gene lookup returns CDR1 SGDLS and CDR2 YYNGEE. Trimming pared 0 bases from V and 0 bases from J, leaving 9 bases between. This CDR3 region has 15 residues. Written as DNA, the CDR3 is TGTGCCAGCAGCGTAGTTCCGGGGACTAACTATGGCTACACCTTC. Translating gives CASSVVPGTNYGYTF.

The chain employs TRBV7-3 and TRBJ1-2, with D uncertain. V dropped 2 bases and J dropped 4 bases, with 8 bases sitting between them. The CDR3 extends over 13 amino acids. The germline CDR1 and CDR2 sequences are SGHTA and FQGTGA. The CDR3 spells CASSLGSSYGYTF. Here the CDR3 DNA reads TGTGCCAGCAGCTTAGGGAGTAGCTATGGCTACACCTTC.